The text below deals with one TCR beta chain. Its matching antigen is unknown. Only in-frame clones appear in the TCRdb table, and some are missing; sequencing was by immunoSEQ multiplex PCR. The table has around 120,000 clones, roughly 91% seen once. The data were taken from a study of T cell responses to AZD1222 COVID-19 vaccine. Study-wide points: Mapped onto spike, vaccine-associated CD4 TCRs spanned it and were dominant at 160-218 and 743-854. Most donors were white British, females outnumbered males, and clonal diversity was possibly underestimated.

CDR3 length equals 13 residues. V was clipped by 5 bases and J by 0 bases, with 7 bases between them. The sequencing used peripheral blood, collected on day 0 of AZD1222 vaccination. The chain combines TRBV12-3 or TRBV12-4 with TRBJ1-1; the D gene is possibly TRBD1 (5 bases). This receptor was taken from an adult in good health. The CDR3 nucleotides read TGTGCCAGCAGTCAGGGACTGAACACTGAAGCTTTCTTT. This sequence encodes CASSQGLNTEAFF.